The rows below give T cell receptor beta chains drawn from one sample of a study of blood T cell repertoires in COVID-19. Libraries were prepared by immunoSEQ multiplex PCR; TCRdb keeps only in-frame clonotypes and omits some of them. The sample contains 200,000 to 250,000 clones, more than 75% of which appear only once. Material for sequencing was peripheral blood. The origin of the receptors is a woman in her 70s with active or convalescent COVID-19. CDR3s include the opening cysteine and the closing phenylalanine or tryptophan. A D gene is named only where the DNA matches it firmly. Not every row has a clone size; where given, it reads once, few, many or a size class.

>TRBD2|TRBJ2-3|NA|TRBV19
CASSIRERGPSTDTQYF
TGTGCCAGTAGTATTCGGGAGCGGGGGCCTAGCACAGATACGCAGTATTTT
>TRBD1|TRBJ1-2|NA|TRBV3-1/TRBV3-2
CASSPGQGGYGYTF
TGTGCCAGCAGCCCCGGACAGGGCGGCTATGGCTACACCTTC
>NA|TRBJ2-3|NA|TRBV3-1/TRBV3-2
CASSQDGLSTDTQYF
TGTGCCAGCAGCCAAGATGGTCTAAGCACAGATACGCAGTATTTT
>NA|TRBJ1-5|NA|TRBV19
CASSVTGGFGGDQPQHF
TGTGCCAGTAGTGTAACCGGCGGGTTTGGGGGGGATCAGCCCCAGCATTTT
>TRBD1|TRBJ1-4|NA|TRBV10-3
CAIRDDRGDEKLFF
TGTGCCATCAGGGATGACAGGGGGGATGAAAAACTGTTTTTT
>NA|TRBJ2-5|NA|TRBV5-1
CASSYGRSEGTQYF
TGCGCCAGCAGCTATGGACGATCCGAGGGGACCCAGTACTTC
>TRBD1|TRBJ2-3|NA|TRBV5-1
CASRKDRAHTDTQYF
TGCGCCAGCAGAAAGGACAGGGCACACACAGATACGCAGTATTTT
>NA|TRBJ1-1|NA|TRBV19
CASSTGENTEAFF
TGTGCCAGTAGTACCGGGGAGAACACTGAAGCTTTCTTT
>NA|TRBJ2-2|NA|TRBV5-1
CASSFNGGELFF
TGCGCCAGCAGCTTTAACGGCGGGGAGCTGTTTTTT
>NA|TRBJ1-2|few|TRBV9
CASSAPGPEINYGYTF
TGTGCCAGCAGCGCCCCAGGGCCCGAAATTAACTATGGCTACACCTTC
>NA|TRBJ1-1|NA|TRBV19
CASSKDSLLNTEAFF
TGTGCCAGTAGCAAAGACAGTCTATTGAACACTGAAGCTTTCTTT
>NA|TRBJ2-1|NA|TRBV18
CASSPEGYNEQFF
TGTGCCAGCTCACCAGAGGGCTACAATGAGCAGTTCTTC
>TRBD1|TRBJ1-4|NA|TRBV2
CASRGQPNEKLFF
TGTGCCAGCCGGGGACAGCCCAATGAAAAACTGTTTTTT
>TRBD2|TRBJ2-1|once|TRBV6-5
CASSYGVAGGQNEQFF
TGTGCCAGCAGTTATGGGGTAGCGGGGGGCCAGAATGAGCAGTTCTTC
>TRBD2|TRBJ2-3|NA|TRBV5-6
CASSLVDRTSSTHTQYF
TGTGCCAGCAGCTTGGTAGATAGGACTAGCTCGACCCATACGCAGTATTTT
>NA|TRBJ1-2|NA|TRBV21-1
CATLGPRTNYGYTF
TGTGCCACCCTAGGCCCAAGAACTAACTATGGCTACACCTTC
>NA|TRBJ2-1|NA|TRBV6-5
CASSRGSIHNEQFF
TGTGCCAGCAGTCGCGGGTCGATCCACAATGAGCAGTTCTTC
>TRBD1|TRBJ2-7|once|TRBV5-5
CASSFGQGSGYEQYF
TGTGCCAGCAGCTTCGGACAGGGTTCAGGCTACGAGCAGTACTTC
>TRBD2|TRBJ2-1|NA|TRBV18
CASSPTSGGGWNNEQFF
TGTGCCAGCTCACCAACTAGCGGGGGCGGTTGGAACAATGAGCAGTTCTTC
>TRBD1|TRBJ1-1|NA|TRBV14
CASSEGQVVTEAFF
TGTGCCAGCAGCGAGGGACAGGTAGTCACTGAAGCTTTCTTT
>TRBD2|TRBJ2-3|NA|TRBV10-3
CAISRAGGTTDTQYF
TGTGCCATCAGTCGAGCGGGGGGGACGACAGATACGCAGTATTTT
>NA|TRBJ2-6|NA|TRBV18
CASSPEGSGANVLTF
TGTGCCAGCTCACCGGAGGGTTCTGGGGCCAACGTCCTGACTTTC
>TRBD2|TRBJ2-3|NA|TRBV2
CASNLAGRLAQYF
TGTGCCAGCAACCTAGCGGGGAGGTTAGCGCAGTATTTT
>NA|TRBJ2-5|NA|TRBV19
CASSKGVQETQYF
TGTGCCAGTAGTAAAGGAGTGCAAGAGACCCAGTACTTC
>NA|TRBJ1-1|NA|TRBV5-1
CASSFSGQNTEAFF
TGCGCCAGCAGCTTCTCAGGCCAGAACACTGAAGCTTTCTTT
>TRBD1|TRBJ1-1|NA|TRBV7-9
CASSLQQGAEAFF
TGTGCCAGCAGCTTACAACAGGGGGCTGAAGCTTTCTTT
>NA|TRBJ1-4|NA|TRBV11-2
CASSLSPGQNEKLFF
TGTGCCAGCAGCCTTTCCCCAGGCCAAAATGAAAAACTGTTTTTT
>NA|TRBJ2-5|few|TRBV11-2
CASSSLARETQYF
TGTGCCAGCAGCTCCCTAGCCCGGGAGACCCAGTACTTC
>NA|TRBJ2-7|few|TRBV2
CASTREAGSYEQYF
TGTGCCAGCACCCGGGAAGCTGGATCCTACGAGCAGTACTTC
>NA|TRBJ2-5|NA|TRBV7-9
CASSLATGYQETQYF
TGTGCCAGCAGCTTAGCCACAGGGTACCAAGAGACCCAGTACTTC
>NA|TRBJ2-1|NA|TRBV18
CASSLISGGLSSYNEQFF
TGTGCCAGCTCACTAATATCAGGGGGGCTGAGCTCCTACAATGAGCAGTTCTTC
>NA|TRBJ1-1|NA|TRBV7-3
CASSSYLNTEAFF
TGTGCCAGCAGCTCCTATCTGAACACTGAAGCTTTCTTT
>TRBD2|TRBJ2-5|NA|TRBV2
CASRATSGAETQYF
TGTGCCAGCAGGGCAACTAGCGGGGCAGAGACCCAGTACTTC
>TRBD1|TRBJ1-4|NA|TRBV5-1
CASSAGTGGEKLFF
TGCGCCAGCAGTGCCGGGACAGGGGGCGAAAAACTGTTTTTT
>NA|TRBJ2-3|NA|TRBV9
CASSVDGGTTSTDTQYF
TGTGCCAGCAGCGTAGACGGGGGAACTACTAGCACAGATACGCAGTATTTT
>NA|TRBJ1-2|few|TRBV5-5
CASSQTLGGFYGYTF
TGTGCCAGCAGCCAGACTCTGGGGGGGTTCTATGGCTACACCTTC
>NA|TRBJ1-2|few|TRBV6-5
CATRQVYGYTF
TGTGCCACCAGACAGGTCTATGGCTACACCTTC
>TRBD1|TRBJ1-3|NA|TRBV7-8
CASSLGGDRPNGNTIYF
TGTGCCAGCAGCTTAGGCGGGGACAGGCCTAATGGAAACACCATATATTTT
>NA|TRBJ1-6|NA|TRBV12-3/TRBV12-4
CASSRSANSPLHF
TGTGCCAGCAGTCGGAGTGCGAATTCACCCCTCCACTTT
>TRBD1|TRBJ1-5|once|TRBV19
CASSIRQGAHQPQHF
TGTGCCAGTAGTATAAGACAGGGGGCACATCAGCCCCAGCATTTT
>NA|TRBJ1-2|NA|TRBV2
CASNGANYGYTF
TGTGCCAGCAACGGGGCTAACTATGGCTACACCTTC
>TRBD1|TRBJ2-3|NA|TRBV6-2/TRBV6-3
CASSFPDRARNTQYF
TGTGCCAGCAGTTTCCCGGACAGGGCTCGAAATACGCAGTATTTT
>TRBD2|TRBJ2-1|NA|TRBV6-2/TRBV6-3
CASSRTSGAPRGNEQFF
TGTGCCAGCAGTCGGACTAGCGGGGCCCCCCGAGGCAATGAGCAGTTCTTC
>TRBD1|TRBJ1-6|NA|TRBV5-6
CASSSGQVMPPLHF
TGTGCCAGCAGCTCCGGACAGGTAATGCCACCCCTCCACTTT
>NA|TRBJ1-1|once|TRBV7-9
CASTQQGRNTEAFF
TGTGCCAGCACCCAACAGGGTAGGAACACTGAAGCTTTCTTT
>TRBD1|TRBJ2-1|NA|TRBV9
CASSVDPGGSYNEQFF
TGTGCCAGCAGCGTAGACCCAGGGGGCTCCTACAATGAGCAGTTCTTC
>TRBD1|TRBJ1-2|NA|TRBV6-6
CASTNRQGAWGYTF
TGTGCCAGCACTAACCGGCAGGGGGCCTGGGGCTACACCTTC
>NA|TRBJ2-5|NA|TRBV24-1
CATSPRGGQETQYF
TGTGCCACCAGTCCCCGGGGTGGTCAAGAGACCCAGTACTTC
>NA|TRBJ1-2|once|TRBV9
CASSVDSSYYGYTF
TGTGCCAGCAGCGTGGACAGCTCCTACTATGGCTACACCTTC